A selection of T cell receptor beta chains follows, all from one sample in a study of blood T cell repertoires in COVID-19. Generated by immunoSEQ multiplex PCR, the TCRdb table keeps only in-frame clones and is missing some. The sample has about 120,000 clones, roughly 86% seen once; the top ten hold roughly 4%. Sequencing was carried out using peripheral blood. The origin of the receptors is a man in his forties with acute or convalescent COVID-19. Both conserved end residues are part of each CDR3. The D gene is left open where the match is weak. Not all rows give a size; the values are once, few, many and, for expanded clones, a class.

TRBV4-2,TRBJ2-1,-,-,TGTGCCAGCACCCTTAGCGGCCCCGGTGGGGCAAATGAGCAGTTCTTC,CASTLSGPGGANEQFF
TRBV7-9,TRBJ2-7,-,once,TGTGCCAGCAGCTTTAACCCCCGGGACAAATCCTACGAGCAGTACTTC,CASSFNPRDKSYEQYF
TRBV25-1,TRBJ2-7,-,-,TGTGCCAGCAGTGAATATGCGGACTACGAGCAGTACTTC,CASSEYADYEQYF
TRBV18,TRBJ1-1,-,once,TGTGCCAGCTCACCAAACCAGGGGACCACTGAAGCTTTCTTT,CASSPNQGTTEAFF
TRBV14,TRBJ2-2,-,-,TGTGCCAGCAGCCAAGTATCCGCCGGGGAGCTGTTTTTT,CASSQVSAGELFF
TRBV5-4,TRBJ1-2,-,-,TGTGCCAGCAGCGTGCGTCCTAGGCGCCCTTTC,CASSVRPRRPF
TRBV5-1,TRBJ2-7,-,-,TGCGCCAGCAGCTTGGTATCCTACGAGCAGTACTTC,CASSLVSYEQYF
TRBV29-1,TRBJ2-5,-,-,TGCAGCGCTCAGACAGTCCAGGCGGAGACCCAGTACTTC,CSAQTVQAETQYF
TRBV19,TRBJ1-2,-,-,TGTGCCAGTAGTATCAGGGATTCCGGGTATGGCTACACCTTC,CASSIRDSGYGYTF
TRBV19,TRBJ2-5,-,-,TGCGACCCCGGGTCGTCAAAAAAAGGGACCCAGTACTTC,CDPGSSKKGTQYF
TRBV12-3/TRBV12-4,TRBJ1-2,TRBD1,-,TGTGCCAGCAGTCCTGACAGGGTCCATGGCTACACCTTC,CASSPDRVHGYTF
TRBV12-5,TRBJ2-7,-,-,TGTGCTAGTGCTCGAGATTTAGCCTACGAGCAGTACTTC,CASARDLAYEQYF
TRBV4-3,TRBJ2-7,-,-,TGCGCCAGCAGCCCAACAGGGTGGGAGTTCGACGAGCAGTACTTC,CASSPTGWEFDEQYF
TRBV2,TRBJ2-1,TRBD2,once,TGTGCCAGCAGTTCCGGACTAGCGGGGGGGTCCGATGAGCAGTTCTTC,CASSSGLAGGSDEQFF
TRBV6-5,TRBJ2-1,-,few,TGTGCCAGCAGTACTAGCTCCTACAATGAGCAGTTCTTC,CASSTSSYNEQFF
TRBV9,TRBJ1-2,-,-,TGTGCCAGCAGCGGCGGGGGAAGCTATGGCTACACCTTC,CASSGGGSYGYTF
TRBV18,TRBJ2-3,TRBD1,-,TGTGCCAGCTCTGGGACCGGGACAGGGGACACAGATACGCAGTATTTT,CASSGTGTGDTDTQYF
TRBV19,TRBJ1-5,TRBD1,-,TGTGCCAGTAGTTCCTCTGACAGGGAGTATAGCAATCAGCCCCAGCATTTT,CASSSSDREYSNQPQHF
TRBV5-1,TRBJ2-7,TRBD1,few,TGCGCCAGCAGCATTGGGACAGTACTCTACGAGCAGTACTTC,CASSIGTVLYEQYF
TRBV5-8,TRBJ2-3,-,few,TGTGCCAGCAACCCCGGGACTTTCACAGAAGATACGCAGTATTTT,CASNPGTFTEDTQYF
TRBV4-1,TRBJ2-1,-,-,TGCGCCAGCAGCCCCCCCGAGCGATTTGGCAATGAGCAGTTCTTC,CASSPPERFGNEQFF
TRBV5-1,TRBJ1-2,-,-,TGCGCCAGCAGCTTGGAGGGAACAGGGATCAACGGCGGCTACACCTTC,CASSLEGTGINGGYTF
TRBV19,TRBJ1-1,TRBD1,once,TGTGCCAGTAGTGCCCGGACAGGGGGCAGTGCTGAAGCTTTCTTT,CASSARTGGSAEAFF
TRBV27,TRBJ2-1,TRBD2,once,TGTGCCAGCAGTTTAAGGAGCGGGAGAGGTAATGAGCAGTTCTTC,CASSLRSGRGNEQFF
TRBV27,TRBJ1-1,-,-,TGTGCCAGCAGTTCGGGTACTTACACTGAAGCTTTCTTT,CASSSGTYTEAFF
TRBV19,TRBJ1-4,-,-,TGTGCCAGTAGTATACCGGGGGGTCTGGATGAAAAACTGTTTTTT,CASSIPGGLDEKLFF
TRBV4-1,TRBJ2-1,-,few,TGCGCCAGCAGCCAACTCGACATCCTCTCCTACAATGAGCAGTTCTTC,CASSQLDILSYNEQFF
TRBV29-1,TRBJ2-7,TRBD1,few,TGCAGCGTTGCCCAGACAGGGGGGACCTACGAGCAGTACTTC,CSVAQTGGTYEQYF
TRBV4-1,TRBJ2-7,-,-,TGCGCCAGCAGCCAAGCCCCTAGCGCAGCCTACGAGCAGTACTTC,CASSQAPSAAYEQYF
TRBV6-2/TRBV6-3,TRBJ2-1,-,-,TGTGCCAGCAGTAACATCCGCTACAATGAGCAGTTCTTC,CASSNIRYNEQFF
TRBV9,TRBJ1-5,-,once,TGTGCCAGCAGCGGGGGGGATCAGCCCCAGCATTTT,CASSGGDQPQHF
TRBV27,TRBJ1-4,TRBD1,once,TGTGCCAGCAGTCCCGGGACAGGGAGGGGATTCGAAACTAATGAAAAACTGTTTTTT,CASSPGTGRGFETNEKLFF
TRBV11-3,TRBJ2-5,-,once,TGTGCCAGCAGCCGAAAAGCCGGGGAGACCCAGTACTTC,CASSRKAGETQYF
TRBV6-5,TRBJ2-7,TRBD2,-,TGTGCCAGCGGACTTAGCGGGAGCTCCTACGAGCAGTACTTC,CASGLSGSSYEQYF
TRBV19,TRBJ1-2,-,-,TGTGCCAGTAGTATAGACAGTGCTGGCTACACCTTC,CASSIDSAGYTF
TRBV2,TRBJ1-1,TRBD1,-,TGTGCCAGCAGTGAACCCCGGGACAGCATGAACACTGAAGCTTTCTTT,CASSEPRDSMNTEAFF
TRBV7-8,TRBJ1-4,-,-,TGTGCCAGCAGCTGGGACATCCTTAATAAACTGTTTTTT,CASSWDILNKLFF
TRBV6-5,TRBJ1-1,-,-,TGTGCCAGCAGCGTAACAGGCCAGAACACTGAAGCTTTCTTT,CASSVTGQNTEAFF
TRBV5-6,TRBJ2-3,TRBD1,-,TGTGCCAGCAGCTTGGCGACTGGGACAGGGGGCCCCTCAGATACGCAGTATTTT,CASSLATGTGGPSDTQYF
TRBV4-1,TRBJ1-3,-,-,TGCGCCAGCAGCCAAGTAAGCGTCGGACATGGAAACACCATATATTTT,CASSQVSVGHGNTIYF
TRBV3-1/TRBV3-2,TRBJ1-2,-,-,TGTGCCAGCAGCCAAGATCGAGGGTCGGCTGGCTACACCTTC,CASSQDRGSAGYTF
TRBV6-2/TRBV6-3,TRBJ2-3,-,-,TGTGCCAGCAGTTACTCGAGGAGCACAGATACGCAGTATTTT,CASSYSRSTDTQYF
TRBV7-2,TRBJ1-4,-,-,TGTGCCAGCAGCTTTAAACAGAGTAATGAAAAACTGTTTTTT,CASSFKQSNEKLFF
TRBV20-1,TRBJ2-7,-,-,TGCAGTGCTAGTCGGGGGGCGCGCGGGGAGCCCTACGAGCAGTACTTC,CSASRGARGEPYEQYF